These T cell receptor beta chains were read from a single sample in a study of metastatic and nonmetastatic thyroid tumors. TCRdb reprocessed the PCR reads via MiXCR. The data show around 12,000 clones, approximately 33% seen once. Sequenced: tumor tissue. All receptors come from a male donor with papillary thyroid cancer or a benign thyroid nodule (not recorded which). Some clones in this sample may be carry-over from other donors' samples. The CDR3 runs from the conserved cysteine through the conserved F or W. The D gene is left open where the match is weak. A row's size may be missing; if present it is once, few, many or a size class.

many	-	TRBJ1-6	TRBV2	TGTGCCAGCAGAAACCGGACAGATTCACCCCTCCACTTT	CASRNRTDSPLHF
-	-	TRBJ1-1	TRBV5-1	TGCGCCAGCAGCTTGCAGGGGCCGAACACTGAAGCTTTCTTT	CASSLQGPNTEAFF
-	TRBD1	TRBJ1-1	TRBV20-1	TGCAGTGCTGGGGGACAGGCCGGTTCCACTGAAGCTTTCTTT	CSAGGQAGSTEAFF
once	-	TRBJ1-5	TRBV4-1	TGCCCCAGCAGCCAACCAAACGGTGTCCTCCAGCCCCAGCATTTT	CPSSQPNGVLQPQHF
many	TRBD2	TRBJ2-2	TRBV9	TGTGCCAGCAGCCCTCGGGGGGACGCGAACACCGGGGAGCTGTTTTTT	CASSPRGDANTGELFF
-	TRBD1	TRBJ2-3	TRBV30	TGTGCCTGGAACAGGGGTTATAGCACAGATACGCAGTATTTT	CAWNRGYSTDTQYF
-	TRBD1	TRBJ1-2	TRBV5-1	TGCGCCAGCAGCCCGGGGACAGGGGATGTCGTTGGCTACACCTTC	CASSPGTGDVVGYTF
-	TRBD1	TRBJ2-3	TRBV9	TGTGCCAGCAGCGTAGGCCAGGGGGCGTCGGGTACGCAGTATTTT	CASSVGQGASGTQYF
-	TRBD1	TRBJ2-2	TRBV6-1	TGTGCCAGCAGGACAGGGTCGGACACCGGGGAGCTGTTTTTT	CASRTGSDTGELFF
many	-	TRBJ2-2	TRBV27	TGTGCCAGCAGTAAGCCGGAGGGGAACACCGGGGAGCTGTTTTTT	CASSKPEGNTGELFF
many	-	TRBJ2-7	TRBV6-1	TGTGCCAGCAGTTTAGGACAGTCCTACGAGCAGTACTTC	CASSLGQSYEQYF
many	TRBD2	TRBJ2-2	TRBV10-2	TGCGCCAGCAGGGCCTCTCCGGGACTAGCGGGAGGATCTGTCACCGGGGAGCTGTTTTTT	CASRASPGLAGGSVTGELFF
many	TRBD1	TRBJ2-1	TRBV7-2	TGTGCCAGCAGCTTCAACAGGGGAAGACTCAATGAGCAGTTCTTC	CASSFNRGRLNEQFF
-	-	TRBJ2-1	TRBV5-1	TGCGCCAGCAGCCCCCGGCAGGGTACTACGGATGAGCAGTTCTTC	CASSPRQGTTDEQFF
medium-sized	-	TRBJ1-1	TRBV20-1	TGCAGTGCTAGTAGACAGGACAGTAAAATCACTGAAGCTTTCTTT	CSASRQDSKITEAFF
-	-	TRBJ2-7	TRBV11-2	TGTGCCAGCAGCTCCCTCCACGGGATGTCCTACGACCAGTACTTC	CASSSLHGMSYDQYF
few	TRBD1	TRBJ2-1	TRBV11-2	TGTGCCAGCAGCGCAGGGACAGTACTGGAGCAGTTCTTC	CASSAGTVLEQFF
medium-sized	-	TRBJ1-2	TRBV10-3	TGTGCCATCAGTGAGTCCGGGGATGGCTACACCTTC	CAISESGDGYTF
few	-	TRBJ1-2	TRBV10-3	TGTGCCATCAGTGGGGAGTATGGCTACACCTTC	CAISGEYGYTF
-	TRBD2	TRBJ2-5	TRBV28	TGTGCCAGCAGGGCTAGCGGGCTACAAGAGACCCAGTACTTC	CASRASGLQETQYF